This T cell receptor beta chain was captured in a study of CD8+ T cells in alopecia areata. Whole-study context: The protocol delivered tofacitinib for 6 to 18 months, then withdrew it for 6 months. Study-level points and caveats: Researchers reported that TCR sharing among patients proved less clear than in mice, possibly HLA-linked. Scalp samples also contribute reads from the resident alphabeta T cells found in normal skin.

Regarding treatment: oral pan-JAK inhibitor, 5-10 mg twice daily. Patients with alopecia areata provided lesional scalp punch biopsies as well as peripheral blood. The CDR3 is 15 amino acids. Germline V gives CDR1 LNHNV, CDR2 YYDKDF (reference sequence). J lost 13 bases, V lost 5 bases, and 19 bases had no gene match. Extracted RNA was reverse transcribed into cDNA, the sequencing template. Profiling relied on immunoSEQ multiplex PCR, and the TCRdb table lists in-frame clones only, not all of them. The table includes 3,500 to 4,500 clones, 65% to 75% detected once. In regard to this clone: The target antigen is unknown.

The rearrangement joins TRBV15 to TRBJ2-7; 8 bases are a match to TRBD1. The source of this sequence is a human donor with alopecia areata. The source was skin, collected at week 24, from a patient treated with tofacitinib. The CDR3 protein is CATSGLGTGPRITYF. Written as DNA, the CDR3 is TGTGCCACCAGCGGCCTAGGGACAGGACCACGAATCACCTACTTC.